This T cell receptor beta chain was sequenced in a study of blood T cell repertoires in COVID-19. Study summary: Spain, Italy and the United States supplied samples that represented acute and convalescent COVID-19.

Authors' methods: By means of reference gene primer amplification, nucleated cell counts were estimated. This table comes from immunoSEQ multiplex PCR, and its TCRdb copy is limited to in-frame clones, with some not included. From that table come the V and J calls and clone size; the DNA was used to work out D and trimming. The table has hundreds of thousands of clones, approximately 85% seen once. The CDR3 covers 14 residues. Per germline, CDR1 KGHSH and CDR2 LQKENI. Trimming removed 3 bases from V and 8 bases from J; junction bases left unmatched: 5. V and J are TRBV18 and TRBJ2-1; 9 bases are shared with TRBD1. The receptor was derived from a woman aged 60-75 years with active or convalescent COVID-19. The material sequenced was peripheral blood. The CDR3: CASSPATGGDEQFF. In nucleotides, the CDR3 is TGTGCCAGCTCACCGGCAACAGGGGGCGATGAGCAGTTCTTC.